The T cell receptor (beta chain) under discussion was sequenced for a study of vaccination effects on CD4 cells after COVID-19 (dated by TCRdb to 2022 to 2024). Notes on the research overall: To identify antigen-specific CD4+ T cell clonotypes by their expansion, the ViraFEST assay first stimulated PBMC with viral peptide pools and then applied TCR sequencing. SARS-CoV-2 spike-specific CD4+ TCR repertoires were compared before and after mRNA vaccination in COVID-19 convalescent patients and in infection-naive vaccine recipients. Each well held fewer than 2.5 million PBMC cultured in IMDM containing around 5% human AB serum, 8 to 10 IU/ml IL-2 and gentamicin, along with approximately 10 ug/ml peptides. Altogether, 10 COVID-19 convalescent patients and a few SARS-CoV-2-naive healthy vaccine recipients made up the full study. Cultures from other donors in the study were sequenced using the Oncomine TCR Beta short-read assay on an Illumina iSeq 100. Post-vaccine samples across the study were collected a median of 72 days after the second dose, with a range of 14 to 241. Findings and caveats that apply to the study as a whole: In healthy vaccine recipients, vaccine-induced clones were almost all SARS-CoV-2 mono-reactive, with only 1 of 255 being cross-reactive with common cold coronaviruses. Only a small number of convalescent patients were included, and no early post-infection timepoints were available, which limited the study. Both infection-induced and vaccine-induced clones contracted markedly at late post-vaccination timepoints, which is consistent with waning T cell responses.

After around 11 days of culture, CD4+ T cells were isolated with the EasySep CD4+ T cell isolation kit. Each participant received two doses of an mRNA SARS-CoV-2 vaccine, either BNT162b2 or mRNA-1273. None of the healthy vaccine recipients had a prior SARS-CoV-2 infection, which was confirmed by nucleocapsid antibody tests that came back negative both before and after vaccination. On days 3 and 7, half of the culture medium was replaced with fresh IL-2-containing medium. Unless otherwise noted, each peptide stimulation condition was cultured in triplicate wells. PBMC were separated from whole blood using Ficoll-Paque Plus gradient centrifugation and were then either cryopreserved at -140C or used fresh. The QIAamp micro DNA kit was used to extract genomic DNA from the cultured CD4+ T cells. V is cut by 4 bases and J by 2 bases, and the space between the germline ends is 14 bases. The CDR3 starts with the cysteine, ends with the phenylalanine, and has 15 residues. The read is trimmed to its CDR3 DNA, 45 bases read in frame from base 1. Via the germline V gene, CDR1 is MNHEY and CDR2 SVGAGI.

Receptor amplification or capture employed the immunoSEQ multiplex PCR assay. DNA from the CD4+ T cells that had been cultured and isolated underwent TCR beta CDR3 sequencing. The published analysis was carried out like this. Non-productive TCR sequences were removed, reads were trimmed to the CDR3 region, and CDR3s of at least 7 amino acids were retained. The MANAFEST web app was used to identify antigen-specific clonotypes by comparing expansion in peptide wells with expansion in reference cultures. To count as positive, a clone had to show expansion at FDR<0.05 compared with the reference and with all other wells, an odds ratio above 5, and a frequency above 0.1% in two replicate wells. Clonotypes significantly expanded in SARS-CoV-2 spike wells and in at least one common cold coronavirus spike condition were defined as cross-reactive. CDR3 similarity was assessed by Levenshtein distance using the stringdist R package, and unrooted trees were constructed with ape in R 3.6.1. TCRdb's version of the immuneACCESS table is confined to in-frame rearrangements and falls short of the full clone set. An unresolved V gene accounts for under half of the shortfall where checked; the remainder is of unknown origin. V and J calls and clone size follow that table, whereas D and trimming were derived from the DNA. The sample table shows 40,000 to 45,000 clones, and 55% to 80% are seen once. The ten largest clones capture about 8.4% of the sample.

This clone was seen a few times. Its antigen remains undetermined. Base qualities are not provided; no much larger clone lies one nucleotide away. The chain is encoded by TRBV6-5 joined to TRBJ1-2; the D region possibly corresponds to TRBD1 (5 bases align). This sample comprised CD4+ T cells from PBMCs cultured without peptide, obtained after COVID-19 vaccination. The TCR comes from a human donor who received a COVID-19 vaccine. The nucleotide sequence reads as follows: TGTGCCAGCAGTTTCCAGGGATCTGGAAACTATGGCTACACCTTC. This codes for CASSFQGSGNYGYTF.